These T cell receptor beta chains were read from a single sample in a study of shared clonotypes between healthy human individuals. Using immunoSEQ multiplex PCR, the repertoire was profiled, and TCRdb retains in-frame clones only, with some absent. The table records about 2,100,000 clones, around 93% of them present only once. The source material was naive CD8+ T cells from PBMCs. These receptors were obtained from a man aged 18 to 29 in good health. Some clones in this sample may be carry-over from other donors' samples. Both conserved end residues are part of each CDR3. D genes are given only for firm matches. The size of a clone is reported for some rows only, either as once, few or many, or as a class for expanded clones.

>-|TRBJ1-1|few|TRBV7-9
CASSGLNTEAFF
TGTGCCAGCAGTGGATTGAACACTGAAGCTTTCTTT
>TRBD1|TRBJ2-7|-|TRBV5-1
CASSSDRNSYEQYF
TGCGCCAGCAGTTCGGACAGGAATTCCTACGAGCAGTACTTC
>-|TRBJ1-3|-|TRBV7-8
CASSLGGSSGNTIYF
TGTGCCAGCAGCTTAGGCGGGAGCTCTGGAAACACCATATATTTT
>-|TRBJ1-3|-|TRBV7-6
CASSLVRNTIYF
TGTGCCAGCAGCTTAGTGCGAAACACCATATATTTT
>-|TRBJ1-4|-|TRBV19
CASTEATLHLREKLFF
TGTGCCTCCACAGAAGCGACTCTCCATCTACGGGAAAAACTGTTTTTT
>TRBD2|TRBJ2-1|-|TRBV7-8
CASSLTTSGYSSSYNEQFF
TGTGCCAGCAGCCTGACGACTAGCGGCTATTCGAGCTCCTACAATGAGCAGTTCTTC
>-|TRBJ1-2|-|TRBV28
CASRTRVDYGYTF
TGTGCCAGCAGAACCAGGGTCGACTATGGCTACACCTTC
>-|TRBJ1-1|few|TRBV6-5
CASSPTGTVNTEAFF
TGTGCCAGCAGCCCGACCGGGACGGTGAACACTGAAGCTTTCTTT
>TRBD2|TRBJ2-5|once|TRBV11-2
CASSLMAGVSETQYF
TGTGCCAGCAGCTTAATGGCGGGAGTTTCCGAGACCCAGTACTTC
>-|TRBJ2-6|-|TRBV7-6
CASSRRVASGANVLTF
TGTGCCAGCAGCCGGAGAGTCGCTTCTGGGGCCAACGTCCTGACTTTC
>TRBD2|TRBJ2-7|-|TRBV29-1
CSVEMASGSYEQYF
TGCAGCGTTGAAATGGCTAGCGGTTCCTACGAGCAGTACTTC
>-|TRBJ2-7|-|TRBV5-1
CASSFFQTGAEQYF
TGCGCCAGCAGCTTTTTCCAGACGGGGGCCGAGCAGTACTTC
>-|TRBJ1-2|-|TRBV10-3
CASTHVEGGYGYTF
TGTGCCAGTACCCATGTTGAGGGCGGGTATGGCTACACCTTC
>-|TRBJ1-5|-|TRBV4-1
CASSQVWGQGRQPQHF
TGCGCCAGCAGCCAAGTTTGGGGGCAGGGACGGCAGCCCCAGCATTTT
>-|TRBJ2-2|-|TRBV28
CASSPRRTGELFF
TGTGCCAGCAGTCCCCGACGGACCGGGGAGCTGTTTTTT
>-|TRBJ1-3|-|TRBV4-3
CASSQASVQGISGNTIYF
TGCGCCAGCAGCCAAGCATCGGTACAGGGAATCTCTGGAAACACCATATATTTT
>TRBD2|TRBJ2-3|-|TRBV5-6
CASSPAVVTSGTDTQYF
TGTGCCAGCAGCCCCGCGGTGGTTACTAGCGGCACAGATACGCAGTATTTT
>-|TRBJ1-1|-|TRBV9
CASSVTTGMNTEAFF
TGTGCCAGCAGCGTAACGACAGGAATGAACACTGAAGCTTTCTTT
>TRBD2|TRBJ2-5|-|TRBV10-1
CASSEFPAGYQETQYF
TGCGCCAGCAGTGAGTTTCCAGCGGGGTACCAAGAGACCCAGTACTTC
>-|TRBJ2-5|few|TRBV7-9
CASSPGGARGTQYF
TGTGCCAGCAGTCCCGGGGGAGCAAGAGGGACCCAGTACTTC
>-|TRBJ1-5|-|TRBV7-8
CAVTRPQHF
TGTGCCGTAACGAGGCCCCAGCATTTT
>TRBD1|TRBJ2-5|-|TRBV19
CASSIRGKETQYF
TGTGCCAGTAGTATCAGGGGGAAAGAGACCCAGTACTTC